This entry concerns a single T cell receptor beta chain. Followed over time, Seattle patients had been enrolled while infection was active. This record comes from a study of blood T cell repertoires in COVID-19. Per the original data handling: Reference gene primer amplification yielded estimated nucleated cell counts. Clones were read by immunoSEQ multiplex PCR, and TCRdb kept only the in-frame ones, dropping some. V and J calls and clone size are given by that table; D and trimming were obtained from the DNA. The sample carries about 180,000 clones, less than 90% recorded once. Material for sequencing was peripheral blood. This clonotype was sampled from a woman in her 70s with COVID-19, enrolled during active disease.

The CDR3 region has the DNA TGTGCCACCAGTGTTACAGGGGGTAGCGCGGGAGGGCGCACCGGGGAGCTGTTTTTT. Residues: CATSVTGGSAGGRTGELFF. The V gene is TRBV24-1, the J gene TRBJ2-2, with D perhaps TRBD2 (9 bases). The V gene lost 5 bases and the J gene lost 4 bases, with 25 bases spanning the gap. Germline V gene lookup returns CDR1 KGHDR and CDR2 SFDVKD. The CDR3 loop spans 19 amino acids.